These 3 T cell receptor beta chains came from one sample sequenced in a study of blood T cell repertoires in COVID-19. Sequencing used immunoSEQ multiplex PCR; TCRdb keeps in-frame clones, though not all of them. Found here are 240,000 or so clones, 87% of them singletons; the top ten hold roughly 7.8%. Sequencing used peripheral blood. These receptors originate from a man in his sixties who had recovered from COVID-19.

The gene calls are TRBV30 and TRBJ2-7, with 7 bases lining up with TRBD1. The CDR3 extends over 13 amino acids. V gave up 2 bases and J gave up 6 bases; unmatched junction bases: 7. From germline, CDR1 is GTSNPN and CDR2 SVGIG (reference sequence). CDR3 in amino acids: CAWSPQGFGEQYV. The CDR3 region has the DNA TGTGCCTGGAGTCCACAGGGGTTTGGCGAGCAGTACGTC.

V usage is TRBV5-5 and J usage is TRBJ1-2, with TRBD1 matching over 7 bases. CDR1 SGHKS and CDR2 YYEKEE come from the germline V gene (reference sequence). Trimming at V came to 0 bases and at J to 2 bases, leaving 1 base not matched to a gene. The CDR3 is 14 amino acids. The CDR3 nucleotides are TGTGCCAGCAGCTTGGGGACAGGCAACTATGGCTACACCTTC. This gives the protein CASSLGTGNYGYTF.

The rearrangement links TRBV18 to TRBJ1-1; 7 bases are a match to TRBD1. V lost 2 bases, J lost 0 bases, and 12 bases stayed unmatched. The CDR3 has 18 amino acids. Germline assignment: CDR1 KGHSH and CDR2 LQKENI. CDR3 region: CASSPRGAGGRVNTEAFF. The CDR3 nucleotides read TGTGCCAGCTCACCAAGAGGGGCAGGGGGTAGGGTGAACACTGAAGCTTTCTTT.